The clone carrying this T cell receptor beta chain was counted at least ten times. The antigen remains unidentified. The record originates from a study of T cells in Graves' hyperthyroidism and ophthalmopathy. About the study: Initial diagnosis, before any treatment, was when peripheral blood was collected. Study-wide results and limits: Patients with ophthalmopathy were separated from those with stable hyperthyroidism by a 13 V-J model.

RNA transcripts gave rise to amplified TCR beta CDR3 regions. First-round RT-PCR with HTBI primers amplified the TCR CDR3 region. TCRdb redid the calling of the multiplex PCR reads with MiXCR, one entry per CDR3 protein. The sample has about 420,000 distinct CDR3 sequences, roughly 13% seen once; the top ten hold roughly 4.8%. V was pared by 6 bases and J by 2 bases, with 4 bases of the junction left unmatched. There are 14 residues in the CDR3. Graves' hyperthyroidism qualified as stable when ophthalmopathy did not progress within 18 months. The receptor's source is a young woman with Graves' hyperthyroidism. The chain is built from TRBV12-3 or TRBV12-4 and TRBJ1-3; TRBD1 matches 7 bases. The sample comprised blood. The CDR3 region is CASSRDRAGNTIYF. CDR3 bases: TGTGCCAGCAGCCGAGACAGGGCTGGAAACACCATATATTTT.